Given below is one T cell receptor (beta chain) in context. Its target is unknown. The study ran its PCR with 60 Vbeta and 13 Jbeta primers. Clones were read by immunoSEQ multiplex PCR, and TCRdb kept only the in-frame ones, dropping some. The sample lists 150,000 to 200,000 clones, 87% occurring once. This record comes from a study of cytomegalovirus exposure and HLA in healthy donors. Findings and limits, study-wide: One later analysis reportedly identified an Asian-associated ancestry cluster that showed fewer N-insertions than the 666-donor mean. Per published reports, the classifier diagnosed cytomegalovirus status with high specificity and sensitivity. In a later analysis, V- and J-gene trimming of beta chains associated with a DCLRE1C missense variant, replicated independently.

The CDR3 is 13 amino acids. V shed 6 bases and J shed 3 bases, with 12 bases lying between them. Germline CDR1 is MNHEY and CDR2 is SMNVEV (reference sequence). This receptor was taken from a boy between 2 and 10 years old in good health and CMV-seronegative. Material: PBMCs. The V call is TRBV27, the J call TRBJ2-7, with D possibly TRBD1 on 6 matching bases. CDR3 amino acids: CASRHLQGYEQYF. DNA of the CDR3: TGTGCCAGCAGGCACCTACAGGGCTACGAGCAGTACTTC.